This T cell receptor beta chain was recovered during a study of blood T cell repertoires in COVID-19. Looking at the study overall: Samples representing acute and convalescent COVID-19 were sourced from the United States, Italy and Spain. Sample material is recorded as cDNA or gDNA derived from T cells, B-cell-depleted T cells, or PBMCs.

Under the authors' procedure: Scientists estimated how many nucleated cells there were by amplifying reference gene primers. TCRdb's copy holds only in-frame clones and misses some; the assay was immunoSEQ multiplex PCR. V, J and clone size derive from that table, while D and trimming were established from the DNA sequence. The sample shows about 200,000 clones, roughly 73% of them seen only once. The V and J ends lost 2 bases and 0 bases respectively, with 7 bases between them. The length of the CDR3 is 15 residues. CDR1 and CDR2 (germline): LNHDA, SQIVND (reference sequence). The rearrangement links TRBV19 to TRBJ2-2; the D is unclear. Sequencing was performed on peripheral blood. The receptor comes from a woman of 80 years or more with active or convalescent COVID-19. CDR3 region: CASSIWRSNTGELFF. The DNA for the CDR3 is TGTGCCAGTAGTATATGGAGATCGAACACCGGGGAGCTGTTTTTT.